Listed below are T cell receptor beta chains from one sample, sequenced in a study of control samples from healthy donors and cancer patients. The repertoire was sequenced with immunoSEQ multiplex PCR; TCRdb's copy has only in-frame clones and lacks some. The data show around 230,000 clones, over 90% seen once. Sequencing was done on a sample of blood. Receptors were obtained from a man aged 50 to 60 in good health. CDR3s include the opening cysteine and the closing phenylalanine or tryptophan. The D gene is left open where the match is weak. Rows give clone size only sometimes, using once, few, many, or a class for an expanded clone.

>.|once|TRBJ2-3|TRBV15
CATSRGGAGDTQYF
TGTGCCACCAGCAGAGGGGGGGCAGGGGATACGCAGTATTTT
>TRBD1|.|TRBJ1-6|TRBV19
CASSTTAGGYNSPLHF
TGTGCCAGTAGTACAACGGCAGGGGGCTATAATTCACCCCTCCACTTT
>TRBD2|.|TRBJ2-2|TRBV5-1
CASSLISGANTGELFF
TGCGCCAGCAGCTTGATTAGCGGGGCGAACACCGGGGAGCTGTTTTTT
>.|.|TRBJ1-3|TRBV5-1
CASSPGPNSGNTIYF
TGCGCCAGCAGCCCCGGGCCAAACTCTGGAAACACCATATATTTT
>.|.|TRBJ2-7|TRBV15
CATSPQFSTAPYEQYF
TGTGCCACCAGCCCACAATTTAGTACGGCTCCCTACGAGCAGTACTTC
>TRBD1|once|TRBJ1-3|TRBV28
CASRNRGLGNTIYF
TGTGCCAGCCGAAACAGGGGGCTGGGAAACACCATATATTTT
>.|once|TRBJ2-5|TRBV4-1
CASSQGLTLGQETQYF
TGCGCCAGCAGCCAAGGTCTAACATTGGGACAAGAGACCCAGTACTTC
>.|.|TRBJ2-3|TRBV5-1
CASSLDGGGRVDTQYF
TGCGCCAGCAGCTTGGATGGCGGGGGCCGGGTAGATACGCAGTATTTT
>TRBD1|once|TRBJ1-5|TRBV30
CAWSVQGEGQPQHF
TGTGCCTGGAGTGTACAGGGGGAGGGTCAGCCCCAGCATTTT
>.|.|TRBJ1-1|TRBV6-5
CASRSRGGTEAFF
TGTGCCAGCAGGTCACGAGGGGGCACTGAAGCTTTCTTT
>TRBD2|.|TRBJ2-2|TRBV19
CASRLAANTGELFF
TGTGCCAGTAGACTAGCGGCGAACACCGGGGAGCTGTTTTTT
>.|.|TRBJ1-1|TRBV6-5
CASMELSLTEAFF
TGTGCCAGCATGGAACTCTCGTTGACTGAAGCTTTCTTT
>.|.|TRBJ1-2|TRBV28
CASSLRGYGYTF
TGTGCCAGCAGTTTAAGAGGGTATGGCTACACCTTC
>.|.|TRBJ1-3|TRBV6-6
CASSLQGISGNTIYF
TGTGCCAGCAGTCTTCAGGGTATCTCTGGAAACACCATATATTTT